The 17 T cell receptor beta chains below all came from one sample that was sequenced in a study of blood T cell repertoires in COVID-19. Assay used: immunoSEQ multiplex PCR; TCRdb lists only in-frame clones, some missing. The repertoire holds 20,000 to 25,000 clones, with 84% as singletons. Sequenced: peripheral blood. All receptors derive from a man aged 40-49 years with acute or convalescent COVID-19.

V gene TRBV3-1 (or the pseudogene TRBV3-2) combines with J gene TRBJ1-1; the match to TRBD1 covers 8 bases. Germline V gene data show CDR1 as LGHDT and CDR2 as YNNKEL (reference sequence). V dropped 4 bases and J dropped 2; count of bases not matched to a gene: 3. This CDR3 region has 14 residues. CDR3 sequence (DNA): TGTGCCAGCAGCCGACAGGGGTTTAACACTGAAGCTTTCTTT. Encoded protein: CASSRQGFNTEAFF.

This chain links TRBV4-2 with TRBJ1-3; maybe TRBD1 (5 bases). Germline CDR1 and CDR2: LGHNA and YNFKEQ. Trimming shortened V by 1 base and J by 8 bases, and 12 bases separated the two germline ends. This CDR3 has 14 amino acids. This CDR3 reads CASSQGTQGDTIYF. The CDR3 nucleotides read TGTGCCAGCAGCCAAGGGACCCAAGGGGACACCATATATTTT.

The rearrangement uses TRBV10-3 and TRBJ2-1, with D possibly matching TRBD2 (5 bases). The CDR3 sequence is 13 residues long. Germline values: CDR1 ENHRY, CDR2 SYGVKD. The V and J ends lost 7 bases and 2 bases respectively, with 9 bases between them. DNA of the CDR3: TGTGCCATCACATCCGGGACCTACAATGAGCAGTTCTTC. Protein: CAITSGTYNEQFF.

The chain joins TRBV27 to TRBJ1-2; 7 bases match TRBD1. This CDR3 has 15 residues. Germline CDR1 reads MNHEY; CDR2 reads SMNVEV (reference sequence). V lost 3 bases to trimming and J lost 4 bases; unmatched junction nucleotides: 8. DNA for the CDR3: TGTGCCAGCAGTTTTCTCGCAGGGGGTAGCTATGGCTACACCTTC. It codes for CASSFLAGGSYGYTF.

The rearrangement joins TRBV7-2 to TRBJ1-4, with unresolved D. Looked up from germline, CDR1 is SGHTA and CDR2 is FQGNSA. V lost 1 base, J lost 4 bases, and 10 bases lay in between. The CDR3 contains 15 residues. In DNA, the CDR3 is TGTGCCAGCAGCTTAGACGCAGGAGGTAATGAAAAACTGTTTTTT. Translated: CASSLDAGGNEKLFF.

The chain couples TRBV6-5 to TRBJ1-2; TRBD1 agrees at 7 bases. The J segment lost 4 bases and the V segment lost 6 bases, leaving 5 bases of the junction unmatched. Looked up from germline, CDR1 is MNHEY and CDR2 is SVGAGI. CDR3 size: 13 residues. The CDR3 region has the DNA TGTGCCAGCAGAGCCGGGACAGTCTATGGCTACACCTTC. Its protein is CASRAGTVYGYTF.

The J gene is TRBJ2-1, the V gene TRBV18; 10 bases match TRBD1. The germline gives CDR1 KGHSH, CDR2 LQKENI. Unmatched junction bases numbered 4, after V lost 6 bases and J lost 5 bases. The CDR3 is 14 residues long. CDR3 in amino acids: CASSAGTGDNEQFF. The CDR3 region has the DNA TGTGCCAGCTCCGCCGGGACAGGGGACAATGAGCAGTTCTTC.

V gene TRBV15 combines with J gene TRBJ1-4, with D uncertain. This CDR3 region has 13 residues. Trimming took 5 bases from V and 4 from J, leaving 8 bases between them. Germline CDR1 reads LNHNV; CDR2 reads YYDKDF (reference sequence). CDR3 loop: CATSFGYNEKLFF. The CDR3 DNA is TGTGCCACCAGCTTCGGGTATAATGAAAAACTGTTTTTT.

V and J are TRBV27 and TRBJ1-5; D uncertain. This CDR3 has 16 amino acids. V gave up 6 bases and J gave up 0 bases, with 15 bases separating them. Germline CDR1 MNHEY, CDR2 SMNVEV (reference sequence). CDR3 nucleotides: TGTGCCAGCAGGGGCTGGACGGACTATAGCAATCAGCCCCAGCATTTT. Protein sequence: CASRGWTDYSNQPQHF.

The rearrangement uses TRBV11-2 and TRBJ1-5; perhaps TRBD1 as D (6 bases). Germline V gene sequence: CDR1 SGHAT, CDR2 FQNNGV. The CDR3 sequence is 13 residues long. Trimming cost V 5 bases and J 6 bases, with 11 bases left between them. CDR3 nucleotide sequence: TGTGCCAGCAGCATTCCAGGGGTTCAGCCCCAGCATTTT. It yields the protein CASSIPGVQPQHF.

This sequence joins TRBV7-9 and TRBJ2-1; 8 nucleotides line up with TRBD1. The V segment lost 3 bases and the J segment 3 bases; nucleotides outside the gene matches: 4. The CDR3 contains 15 residues. CDR1 and CDR2 (germline): SEHNR, FQNEAQ (reference sequence). The CDR3 spells CASSFGQGVYNEQFF. CDR3 nucleotide sequence: TGTGCCAGCAGCTTTGGACAGGGTGTCTACAATGAGCAGTTCTTC.

This chain uses TRBV7-2 with TRBJ1-5; 7 bases map to TRBD1. This CDR3 region has 16 residues. Germline-derived CDR1 and CDR2 are SGHTA and FQGNSA. With V trimmed by 1 base and J by 0 bases, 3 bases remained unmatched. CDR3 nucleotide sequence: TGTGCCAGCAGCTTAGGGACAGGCCATAGCAATCAGCCCCAGCATTTT. Residues: CASSLGTGHSNQPQHF. The full variable domain, in which reference TRBV7-2 and TRBJ1-5 provide the parts outside the CDR3, is GAGVSQSPSNKVTEKGKDVELRCDPISGHTALYWYRQSLGQGLEFLIYFQGNSAPDKSGLPSDRFSAERTGGSVSTLTIQRTQQEDSAVYLCASSLGTGHSNQPQHFGDGTRLSIL.

The chain carries TRBV5-6 and TRBJ2-3; a weak D match, TRBD2 (6 bases). CDR3 length: 15 residues. Trimming left V 3 bases short and J 2 bases short, with 13 bases between. Germline V gene data show CDR1 as SGHDT and CDR2 as YYEEEE. The CDR3 DNA follows: TGTGCCAGCAGCTCCTTAGCGGTTCTCACAGATACGCAGTATTTT. Translating gives CASSSLAVLTDTQYF.

The chain combines TRBV7-2 with TRBJ1-2, with 9 positions matching TRBD1. This CDR3 contains 16 residues. Germline V gives CDR1 SGHTA, CDR2 FQGNSA. J was trimmed by 2 bases and V by 4 bases; bases with no gene match: 8. Here the CDR3 reads CASSSRYGTGNYGYTF. In nucleotides, the CDR3 is TGTGCCAGCAGCTCGAGGTACGGGACAGGGAACTATGGCTACACCTTC.

The V call is TRBV2, the J call TRBJ1-5; the D gene is possibly TRBD1 (5 bases). The CDR3 is 15 residues long. V lost 4 bases, J lost 0 bases, and 10 bases lay in between. CDR1 and CDR2 from the germline V gene are SNHLY and FYNNEI. CDR3 region: CASSVTVDSNQPQHF. The CDR3 region has the DNA TGTGCCAGCAGTGTGACAGTCGATAGCAATCAGCCCCAGCATTTT.

This clone was recorded once. This chain joins TRBV5-6 and TRBJ1-5; 8 nucleotides line up with TRBD1. CDR1 is SGHDT and CDR2 is YYEEEE in the germline V gene. The V gene end was trimmed by 4 bases and the J gene end by 3 bases; junction bases not matched to a gene: 3. The CDR3 length is 14 residues. The DNA for the CDR3 is TGTGCCAGCAGCAGGACAGGGTACAATCAGCCCCAGCATTTT. This codes for CASSRTGYNQPQHF. Variable domain in full (rest from reference TRBV5-6 and TRBJ1-5): DAGVTQSPTHLIKTRGQQVTLRCSPKSGHDTVSWYQQALGQGPQFIFQYYEEEERQRGNFPDRFSGHQFPNYSSELNVNALLLGDSALYLCASSRTGYNQPQHFGDGTRLSIL.

This chain uses TRBV30 with TRBJ1-2; 7 nucleotides match TRBD1. This CDR3 contains 13 residues. V lost 0 bases, J lost 6 bases, and 4 bases stayed unmatched. The germline gives CDR1 GTSNPN, CDR2 SVGIG (reference sequence). For the CDR3, the DNA is TGTGCCTGGAGTGTACGAGGGGGCAATGGCTACACCTTC. This sequence encodes CAWSVRGGNGYTF.